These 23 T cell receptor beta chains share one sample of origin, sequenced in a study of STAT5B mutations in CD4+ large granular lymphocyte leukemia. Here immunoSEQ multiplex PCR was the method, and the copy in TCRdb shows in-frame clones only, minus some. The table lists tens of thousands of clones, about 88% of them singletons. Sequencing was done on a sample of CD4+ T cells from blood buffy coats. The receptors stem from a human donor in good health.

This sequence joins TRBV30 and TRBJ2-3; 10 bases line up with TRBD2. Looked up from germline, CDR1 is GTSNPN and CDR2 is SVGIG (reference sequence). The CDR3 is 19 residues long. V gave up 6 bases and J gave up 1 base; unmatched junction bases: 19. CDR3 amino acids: CACSRGAGGESPGTDTQYF. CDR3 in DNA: TGTGCCTGCTCCCGCGGAGCGGGAGGGGAATCCCCTGGCACAGATACGCAGTATTTT.

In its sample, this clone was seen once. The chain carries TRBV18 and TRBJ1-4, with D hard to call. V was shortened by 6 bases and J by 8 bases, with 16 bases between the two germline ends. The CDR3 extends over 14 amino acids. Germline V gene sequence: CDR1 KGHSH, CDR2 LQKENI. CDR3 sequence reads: CASSPSRGREKLFF. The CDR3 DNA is TGTGCCAGCTCCCCCTCTCGTGGAAGGGAAAAACTGTTTTTT.

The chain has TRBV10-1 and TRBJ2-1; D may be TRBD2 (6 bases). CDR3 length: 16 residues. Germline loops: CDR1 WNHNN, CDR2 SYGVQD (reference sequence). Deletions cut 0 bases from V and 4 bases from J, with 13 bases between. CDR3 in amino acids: CASSESALAPYNEQFF. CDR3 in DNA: TGCGCCAGCAGTGAGTCGGCGCTAGCGCCATACAATGAGCAGTTCTTC.

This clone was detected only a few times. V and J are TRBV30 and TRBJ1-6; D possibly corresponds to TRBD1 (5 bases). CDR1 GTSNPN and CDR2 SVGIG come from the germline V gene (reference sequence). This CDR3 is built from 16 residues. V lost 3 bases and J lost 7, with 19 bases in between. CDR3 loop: CAWRDSAGTRNSPLHF. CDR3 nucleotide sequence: TGTGCCTGGAGGGATTCCGCCGGGACCCGGAATTCACCCCTCCACTTT.

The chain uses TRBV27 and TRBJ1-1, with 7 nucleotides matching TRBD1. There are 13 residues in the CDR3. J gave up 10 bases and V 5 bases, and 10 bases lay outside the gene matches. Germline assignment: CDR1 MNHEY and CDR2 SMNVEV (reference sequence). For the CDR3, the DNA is TGTGCCAGCAGTCCATACAGGGGAAGGAGAGCTTTCTTT. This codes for CASSPYRGRRAFF.

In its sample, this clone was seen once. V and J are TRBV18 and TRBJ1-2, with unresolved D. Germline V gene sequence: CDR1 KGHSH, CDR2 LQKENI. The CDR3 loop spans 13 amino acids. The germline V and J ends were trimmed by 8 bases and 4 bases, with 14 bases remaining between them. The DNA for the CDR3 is TGTGCCAGCACATCCATGCCGCTCTATGGCTACACCTTC. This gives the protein CASTSMPLYGYTF.

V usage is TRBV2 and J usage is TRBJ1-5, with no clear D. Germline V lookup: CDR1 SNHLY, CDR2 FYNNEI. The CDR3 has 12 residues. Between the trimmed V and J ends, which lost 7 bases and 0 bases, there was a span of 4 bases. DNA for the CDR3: TGTGCCAGCACAGATAGCAATCAGCCCCAGCATTTT. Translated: CASTDSNQPQHF.

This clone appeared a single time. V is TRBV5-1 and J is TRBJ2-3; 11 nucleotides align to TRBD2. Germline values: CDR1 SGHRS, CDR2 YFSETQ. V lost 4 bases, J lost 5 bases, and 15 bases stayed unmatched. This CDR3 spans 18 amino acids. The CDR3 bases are TGCGCCAGCAGCGGACTAGCGGGTCCCTTCAGAGGTGGAGATACGCAGTATTTT. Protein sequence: CASSGLAGPFRGGDTQYF.

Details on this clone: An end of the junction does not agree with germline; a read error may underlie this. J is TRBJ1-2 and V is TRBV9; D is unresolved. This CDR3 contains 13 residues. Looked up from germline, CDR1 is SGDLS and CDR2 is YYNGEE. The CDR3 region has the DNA TGTGCCAGCAGTGTAGACGGAAACTATGGCTACACCTTC. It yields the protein CASSVDGNYGYTF.

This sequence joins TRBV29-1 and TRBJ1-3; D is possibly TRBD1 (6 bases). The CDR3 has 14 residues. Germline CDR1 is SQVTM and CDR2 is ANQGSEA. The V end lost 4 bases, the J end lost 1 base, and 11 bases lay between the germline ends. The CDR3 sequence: CSVVTGRSGNTIYF. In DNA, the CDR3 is TGCAGCGTTGTAACAGGGAGATCTGGAAACACCATATATTTT.

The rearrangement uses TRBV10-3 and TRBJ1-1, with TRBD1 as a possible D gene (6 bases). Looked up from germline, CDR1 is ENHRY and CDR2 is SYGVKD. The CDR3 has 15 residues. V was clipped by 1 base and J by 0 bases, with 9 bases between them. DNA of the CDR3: TGTGCCATCAGTGAGTTTGACAGGCTGAACACTGAAGCTTTCTTT. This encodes CAISEFDRLNTEAFF.

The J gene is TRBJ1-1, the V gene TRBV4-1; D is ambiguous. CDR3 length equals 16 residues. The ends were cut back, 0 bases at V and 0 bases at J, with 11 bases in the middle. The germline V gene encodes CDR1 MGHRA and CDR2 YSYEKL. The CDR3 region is CASSQDLFSMNTEAFF. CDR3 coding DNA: TGCGCCAGCAGCCAAGATCTTTTCTCCATGAACACTGAAGCTTTCTTT.

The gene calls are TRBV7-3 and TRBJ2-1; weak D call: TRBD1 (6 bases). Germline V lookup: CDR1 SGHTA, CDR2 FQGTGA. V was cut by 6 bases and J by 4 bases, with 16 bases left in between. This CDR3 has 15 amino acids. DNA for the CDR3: TGTGCCAGCAGTTTGAGACAGGCCAGTTACAATGAGCAGTTCTTC. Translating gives CASSLRQASYNEQFF.

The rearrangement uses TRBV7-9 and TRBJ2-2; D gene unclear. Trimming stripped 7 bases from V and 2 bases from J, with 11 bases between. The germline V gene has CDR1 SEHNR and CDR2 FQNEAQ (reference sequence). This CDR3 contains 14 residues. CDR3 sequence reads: CASIQTFNTGELFF. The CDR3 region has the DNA TGTGCCAGCATACAGACCTTCAACACCGGGGAGCTGTTTTTT.

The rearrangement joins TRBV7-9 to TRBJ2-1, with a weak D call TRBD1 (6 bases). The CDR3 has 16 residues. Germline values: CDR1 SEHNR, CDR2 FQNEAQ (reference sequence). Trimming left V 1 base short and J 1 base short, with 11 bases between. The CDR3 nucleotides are TGTGCCAGCAGCTTAGTCAGGGGACGGTCCTACAATGAGCAGTTCTTC. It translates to CASSLVRGRSYNEQFF.

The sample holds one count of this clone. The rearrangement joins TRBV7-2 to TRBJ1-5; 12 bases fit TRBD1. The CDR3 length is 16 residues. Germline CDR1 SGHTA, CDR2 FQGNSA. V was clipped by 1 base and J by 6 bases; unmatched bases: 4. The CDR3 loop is CASSLVGTGGGQPQHF. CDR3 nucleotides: TGTGCCAGCAGCTTAGTTGGGACAGGGGGCGGTCAGCCCCAGCATTTT.

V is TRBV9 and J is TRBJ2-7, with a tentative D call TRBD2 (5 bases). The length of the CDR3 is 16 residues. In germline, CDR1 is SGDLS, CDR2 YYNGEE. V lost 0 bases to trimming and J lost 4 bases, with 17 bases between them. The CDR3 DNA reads TGTGCCAGCAGCGTAGGGACCGGGGTAGCGATATACGAGCAGTACTTC. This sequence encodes CASSVGTGVAIYEQYF.

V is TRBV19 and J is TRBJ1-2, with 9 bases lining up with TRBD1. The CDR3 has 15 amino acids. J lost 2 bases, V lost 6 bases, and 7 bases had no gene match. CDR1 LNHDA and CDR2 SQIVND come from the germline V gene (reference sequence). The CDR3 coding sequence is TGTGCCAGTAGGGACAGGGGCCTACTCAACTATGGCTACACCTTC. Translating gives CASRDRGLLNYGYTF. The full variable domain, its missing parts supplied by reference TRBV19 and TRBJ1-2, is DGGITQSPKYLFRKEGQNVTLSCEQNLNHDAMYWYRQDPGQGLRLIYYSQIVNDFQKGDIAEGYSVSREKKESFPLTVTSAQKNPTAFYLCASRDRGLLNYGYTFGSGTRLTVV.

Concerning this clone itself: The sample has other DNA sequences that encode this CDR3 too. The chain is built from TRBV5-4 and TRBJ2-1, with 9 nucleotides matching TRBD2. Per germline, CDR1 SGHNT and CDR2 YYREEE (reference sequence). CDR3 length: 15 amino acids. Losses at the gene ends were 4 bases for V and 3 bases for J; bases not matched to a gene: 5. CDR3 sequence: CASSLSAGGYNEQFF. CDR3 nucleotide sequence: TGTGCCAGCAGCCTATCAGCGGGGGGCTACAATGAGCAGTTCTTC.

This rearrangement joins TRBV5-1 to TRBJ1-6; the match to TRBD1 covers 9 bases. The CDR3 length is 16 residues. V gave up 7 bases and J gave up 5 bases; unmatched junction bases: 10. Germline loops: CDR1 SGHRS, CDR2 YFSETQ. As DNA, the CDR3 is TGCGCCAGCTCACCTCAAGGGACAGGGAATAATTCACCCCTCCACTTT. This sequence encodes CASSPQGTGNNSPLHF.

CDR3 bases: TGTGCCAGCAGCTTTCCAGCGCTCAGCACAGATACGCAGTATTTT. Translation gives CASSFPALSTDTQYF. The rearrangement uses TRBV5-6 and TRBJ2-3; D remains ambiguous. V lost 2 bases to trimming and J lost 0 bases, with 10 bases between them. The germline V gene encodes CDR1 SGHDT and CDR2 YYEEEE. The CDR3 loop spans 15 amino acids.

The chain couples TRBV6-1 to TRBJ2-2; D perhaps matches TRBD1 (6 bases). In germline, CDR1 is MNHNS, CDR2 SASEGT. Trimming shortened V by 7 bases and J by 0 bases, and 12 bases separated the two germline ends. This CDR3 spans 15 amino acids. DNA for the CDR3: TGTGCCAGCAAAGAAGGGGGTCCGAACACCGGGGAGCTGTTTTTT. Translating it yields CASKEGGPNTGELFF.

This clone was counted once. The CDR3 DNA is TGCAGCGGGGAAAGGACAGGAGAAATTGAAGCTTTCTTT. It encodes CSGERTGEIEAFF. This chain uses TRBV29-1 with TRBJ1-1; 7 bases line up with TRBD1. The CDR3 extends over 13 amino acids. V was clipped by 7 bases and J by 7 bases; unmatched bases: 12. Germline values: CDR1 SQVTM, CDR2 ANQGSEA.